This TCR beta chain is from a study of shared clonotypes between healthy human individuals. Here immunoSEQ multiplex PCR was the method, and the copy in TCRdb shows in-frame clones only, minus some. Among around 2.5 million clones, 93% were seen once, and the ten largest hold around 0.4%. This CDR3 contains 16 residues. The J segment lost 6 bases and the V segment lost 6 bases, leaving 15 bases of the junction unmatched. Germline loops: CDR1 KGHSH, CDR2 LQKENI. This chain connects TRBV18 to TRBJ2-7; 9 bases map to TRBD1. Sequenced sample: naive CD4+ T cells from PBMCs. Sample subset: CD45RA+ positively selected. The source is a man aged 18 to 30 in good health. Some clones in this sample may be carry-over from other donors' samples. CDR3: CASSPTGPGQGVEQYF. For the CDR3, the DNA is TGTGCCAGCTCCCCAACTGGCCCGGGACAGGGTGTCGAGCAGTACTTC.